The source of this T cell receptor (beta chain) is a study of T cell clonotyping in hematopoietic cell transplantation. The table came from immunoSEQ multiplex PCR; TCRdb's copy has only in-frame clones and leaves some out. The table includes about 16,000 clones, roughly 88% detected once. This clone was detected only a few times. Antigen specificity is unknown. A junction end diverges from the germline sequence, so it may reflect a read error. Study-wide results and limits: CD4 and CD8 repertoire contributions could not be separated without sorting. At the given depth, recipient repertoires were over 95% de novo clonotypes. Pathologically expanded recipient clonotypes increased progressively from day 30 to day 180 as diversity fell.

The length of the CDR3 is 16 residues. Germline values: CDR1 SGHNT, CDR2 YYREEE (reference sequence). This receptor was identified in a middle-aged woman in good health. Some clones in this sample may be carry-over from other donors' samples. Sequencing was carried out using peripheral blood mononuclear cells. The genes are TRBV5-4 and TRBJ2-1, with D possibly matching TRBD2 (5 bases). The CDR3 reads CASSQEWASSHNEQFF. The CDR3 DNA follows: TGTGCCAGCAGCCAAGAATGGGCTAGCTCCCACAATGAGCAGTTCTTC.